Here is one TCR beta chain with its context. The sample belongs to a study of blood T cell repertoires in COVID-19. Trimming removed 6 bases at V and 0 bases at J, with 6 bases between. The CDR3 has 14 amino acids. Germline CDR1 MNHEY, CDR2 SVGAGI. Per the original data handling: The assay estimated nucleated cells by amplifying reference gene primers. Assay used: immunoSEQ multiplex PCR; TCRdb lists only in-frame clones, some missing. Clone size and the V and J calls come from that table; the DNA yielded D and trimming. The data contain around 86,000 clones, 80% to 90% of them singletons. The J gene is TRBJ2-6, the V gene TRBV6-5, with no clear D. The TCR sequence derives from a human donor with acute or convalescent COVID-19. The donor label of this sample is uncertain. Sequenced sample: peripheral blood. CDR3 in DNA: TGTGCCAGCAGGGGCTACTCTGGGGCCAACGTCCTGACTTTC. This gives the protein CASRGYSGANVLTF.